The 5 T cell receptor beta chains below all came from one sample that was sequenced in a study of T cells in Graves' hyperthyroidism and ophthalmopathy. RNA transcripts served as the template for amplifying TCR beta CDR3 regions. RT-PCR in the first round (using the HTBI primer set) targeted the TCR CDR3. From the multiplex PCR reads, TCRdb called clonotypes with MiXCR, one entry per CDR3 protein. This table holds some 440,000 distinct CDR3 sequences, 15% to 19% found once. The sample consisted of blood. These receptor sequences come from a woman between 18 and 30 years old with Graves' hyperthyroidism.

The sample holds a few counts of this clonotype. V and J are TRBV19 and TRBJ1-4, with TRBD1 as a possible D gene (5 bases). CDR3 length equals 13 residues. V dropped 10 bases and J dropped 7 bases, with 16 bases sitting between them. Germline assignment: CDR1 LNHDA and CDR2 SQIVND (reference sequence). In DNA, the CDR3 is TGTGCCACCAAACCGGGGAGGGGTGAAAAACTGTTTTTT. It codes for CATKPGRGEKLFF.

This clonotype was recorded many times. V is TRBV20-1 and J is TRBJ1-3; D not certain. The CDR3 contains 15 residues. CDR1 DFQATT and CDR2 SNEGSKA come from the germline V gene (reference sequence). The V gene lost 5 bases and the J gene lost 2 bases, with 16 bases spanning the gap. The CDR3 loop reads CSAETRLGTGNTIYF. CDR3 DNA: TGCAGTGCTGAGACCCGTTTGGGGACTGGAAACACCATATATTTT.

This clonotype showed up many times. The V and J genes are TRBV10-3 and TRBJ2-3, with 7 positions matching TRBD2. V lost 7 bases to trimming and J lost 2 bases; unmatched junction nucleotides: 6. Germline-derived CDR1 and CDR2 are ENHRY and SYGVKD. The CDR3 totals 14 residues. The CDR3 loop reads CAITSGTTTDTQYF. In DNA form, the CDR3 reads TGTGCCATCACATCAGGGACTACCACAGATACGCAGTATTTT.

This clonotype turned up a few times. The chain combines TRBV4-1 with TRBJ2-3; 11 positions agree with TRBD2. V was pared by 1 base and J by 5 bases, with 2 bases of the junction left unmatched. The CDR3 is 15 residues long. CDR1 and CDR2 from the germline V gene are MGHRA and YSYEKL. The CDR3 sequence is CASSQGLAGRDTQYF. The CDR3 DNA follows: TGCGCCAGCAGCCAAGGACTAGCGGGGAGAGATACGCAGTATTTT.

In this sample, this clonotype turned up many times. DNA of the CDR3: TGTGCCAGCAGTGAAACTAGCGGGAGGATAGATGAGCAGTTCTTC. As protein: CASSETSGRIDEQFF. This rearrangement joins TRBV2 to TRBJ2-1, with 12 bases fitting TRBD2. The CDR3 has 15 amino acids. Germline loops: CDR1 SNHLY, CDR2 FYNNEI. With 2 bases clipped from V and 8 bases from J, the junction kept 4 bases outside the gene matches. The variable domain in full, with the rest retrieved from reference TRBV2 and TRBJ2-1, is EPEVTQTPSHQVTQMGQEVILRCVPISNHLYFYWYRQILGQKVEFLVSFYNNEISEKSEIFDDQFSVERPDGSNFTLKIRSTKLEDSAMYFCASSETSGRIDEQFFGPGTRLTVL.